This TCR beta chain comes out of a study of blood T cell repertoires in COVID-19. Study-level information: The origin of the acute and convalescent COVID-19 samples was the United States, Italy and Spain.

In the original analysis: From reference gene primer amplification, estimates of nucleated cell counts were derived. Data came from immunoSEQ multiplex PCR; TCRdb stores just in-frame clones and leaves some out. V and J calls and clone size follow that table, whereas D and trimming were derived from the DNA. This table has over 90,000 clones, roughly 90% appearing once. This clone was recorded only once. Trimming pared 3 bases from V and 6 bases from J, leaving 12 bases between. The CDR3 extends over 13 amino acids. Looked up from germline, CDR1 is GTSNPN and CDR2 is SVGIG (reference sequence). Sequences were obtained from peripheral blood. The clonotype was recovered from a woman aged 55-69 years with acute or convalescent COVID-19. The chain is built from TRBV30 and TRBJ1-5; no clear D. The CDR3 protein is CAWSGGIGQPQHF. CDR3 in DNA: TGTGCCTGGAGCGGAGGGATCGGTCAGCCCCAGCATTTT.